This TCR beta chain originates from a study of blood T cell repertoires in COVID-19. Study details: COVID-19 samples from acute and convalescent phases originated in the United States, Italy and Spain.

This CDR3 has 14 residues. The germline V gene has CDR1 GTSNPN and CDR2 SVGIG (reference sequence). The V gene lost 4 bases and the J gene lost 0 bases, with 10 bases spanning the gap. In this sample, this clone turned up a few times. Measured with immunoSEQ multiplex PCR; TCRdb has only the in-frame clones, and not every one. The sample has approximately 470,000 clones; around 90% are singletons. The source of this sequence is a woman aged 18-30 years who had recovered from COVID-19. This sequence joins TRBV30 and TRBJ1-5; D perhaps matches TRBD1 (5 bases). The specimen was PBMCs or T cells enriched from blood (not recorded which). CDR3 sequence: CAWNKGYSNQPQHF. CDR3 in DNA: TGTGCCTGGAATAAGGGGTATAGCAATCAGCCCCAGCATTTT. Full variable domain (outside the CDR3, taken from reference TRBV30 and TRBJ1-5): SQTIHQWPATLVQPVGSPLSLECTVEGTSNPNLYWYRQAAGRGLQLLFYSVGIGQISSEVPQNLSASRPQDRQFILSSKKLLLSDSGFYLCAWNKGYSNQPQHFGDGTRLSIL.